Listed here are 26 T cell receptor beta chains from one sample, sequenced in a study of graft-versus-host responses after intestinal transplantation. Sequencing was performed with immunoSEQ multiplex PCR; in TCRdb, only in-frame clones are kept and a portion is missing. The sample lists tens of thousands of clones, 90% to 95% occurring once. For these TCRs, the target antigens are not known. The sequenced sample was unstimulated CD8+ T cells sorted from spleen or lymph node cells, obtained before intestinal transplant. The receptors come from a human donor who received an intestinal transplant.

The chain uses TRBV27 and TRBJ2-3; 13 bases match TRBD2. CDR3 length: 14 amino acids. V was pared by 8 bases and J by 5 bases, with 4 bases of the junction left unmatched. Germline loops: CDR1 MNHEY, CDR2 SMNVEV (reference sequence). The CDR3, as DNA: TGTGCCAGCGCAGGACTAGCGGGAGTAGATACGCAGTATTTT. This gives the protein CASAGLAGVDTQYF.

Details on this clone: The junction shows a germline mismatch at one end, possibly a read error. This chain uses TRBV19 with TRBJ1-5; 8 positions agree with TRBD1. CDR3 size: 15 residues. Germline-derived CDR1 and CDR2 are LNHDA and SQIVND (reference sequence). CDR3 bases: TGTGCCAGTAGGATAGGACAGGGCGACAATCAGCCCCAGCATTTT. Translating gives CASRIGQGDNQPQHF.

The chain joins TRBV28 to TRBJ2-5; D is unclear. The germline V gene encodes CDR1 MDHEN and CDR2 SYDVKM. The CDR3 totals 13 residues. Trimming removed 4 bases at V and 5 bases at J, with 11 bases between. DNA for the CDR3: TGTGCCAGCAGTTCCCGAATAGTGGAGACCCAGTACTTC. Encoded protein: CASSSRIVETQYF.

CDR3 amino acids: CASSFSGGRGEQYF. Here the CDR3 DNA reads TGTGCCAGCAGCTTTTCCGGGGGGAGGGGCGAGCAGTACTTC. The chain has TRBV12-1 and TRBJ2-7; the table assigns TRBD2, which was not confirmed against the DNA. TRBV12-1 is assigned pseudogene status. The CDR3 length is 14 residues.

V and J are TRBV2 and TRBJ2-1; 10 nucleotides match TRBD2. V trimming: 3 bases; J trimming: 5 bases; junction bases outside the gene matches: 10. The CDR3 covers 17 residues. Germline CDR1 is SNHLY and CDR2 is FYNNEI. The CDR3 is CASSEPWVAGGDNEQFF. The CDR3 DNA is TGTGCCAGCAGTGAGCCTTGGGTAGCGGGAGGAGACAATGAGCAGTTCTTC.

This chain connects TRBV11-3 to TRBJ2-7, with 8 bases fitting TRBD2. The ends lost 1 base at V and 2 bases at J; junction bases unmatched: 7. The CDR3 is 16 residues long. CDR1 is SGHNT, CDR2 YENEEA, per germline. The DNA for the CDR3 is TGTGCCAGCAGCTTAGCAACGGGACTAGGAACCTACGAGCAGTACTTC. It is translated as CASSLATGLGTYEQYF.

The gene calls are TRBV13 and TRBJ2-5, with D unresolved. The V end was cut by 3 bases, the J end by 3 bases, with 5 bases between. Looked up from germline, CDR1 is PRHDT and CDR2 is FYEKMQ (reference sequence). The CDR3 covers 12 residues. The CDR3 nucleotides read TGTGCCAGCAGCTTCACAAAAGAGACCCAGTACTTC. It is translated as CASSFTKETQYF. Filled out from reference TRBV13 and TRBJ2-5, the complete variable domain reads AAGVIQSPRHLIKEKRETATLKCYPIPRHDTVYWYQQGPGQDPQFLISFYEKMQSDKGSIPDRFSAQQFSDYHSELNMSSLELGDSALYFCASSFTKETQYFGPGTRLLVL.

The chain links TRBV15 to TRBJ1-4, with 8 bases fitting TRBD1. Germline trimming cut 4 bases from V and 8 bases from J; bases unmatched to any gene: 9. This CDR3 region has 15 residues. The germline CDR1 and CDR2 sequences are LNHNV and YYDKDF (reference sequence). CDR3 in amino acids: CATSKDRGLGEKLFF. In DNA form, the CDR3 reads TGTGCCACCAGCAAAGACAGGGGACTAGGCGAAAAACTGTTTTTT.

The chain uses TRBV7-9 and TRBJ1-4; the D gene is possibly TRBD1 (5 bases). Per the germline V gene, CDR1 is SEHNR and CDR2 is FQNEAQ (reference sequence). The CDR3 is 14 amino acids. V was pared by 3 bases and J by 5 bases, with 10 bases between. CDR3 protein: CASSFQGLNEKLFF. CDR3 nucleotide sequence: TGTGCCAGCAGCTTCCAGGGCTTAAATGAAAAACTGTTTTTT.

The rearrangement links TRBV6-6 to TRBJ2-7, with D tentatively TRBD1 (6 bases). V was shortened by 8 bases and J by 0 bases, with 8 bases between the two germline ends. Germline assignment: CDR1 MNHNY and CDR2 SVGAGI (reference sequence). The CDR3 extends over 12 amino acids. CDR3 protein: CASGDTSYEQYF. CDR3 sequence (DNA): TGTGCCAGCGGGGACACCTCCTACGAGCAGTACTTC.

The chain links TRBV19 to TRBJ2-3; 13 nucleotides align to TRBD2. Germline CDR1 is LNHDA and CDR2 is SQIVND (reference sequence). Losses at the gene ends were 7 bases for V and 1 base for J; bases not matched to a gene: 8. This CDR3 has 17 amino acids. The CDR3 spells CASNPRTSGSGTDTQYF. CDR3 nucleotide sequence: TGTGCCAGTAACCCCCGGACTAGCGGGAGTGGCACAGATACGCAGTATTTT.

The rearrangement links TRBV10-3 to TRBJ1-2; a possible D gene is TRBD1 (5 bases). Trimming shortened V by 6 bases and J by 8 bases, and 16 bases separated the two germline ends. The V gene's germline CDR1 is ENHRY and CDR2 SYGVKD. CDR3 length equals 13 residues. CDR3 loop: CAIRRTGFRGYTF. DNA for the CDR3: TGTGCCATCAGGAGAACAGGTTTTCGGGGCTACACCTTC.

The rearrangement uses TRBV4-2 and TRBJ2-7, with TRBD2 matching 9 bases. Trimming removed 4 bases from V and 5 bases from J; junction bases left unmatched: 9. Germline V CDR1 and CDR2: LGHNA, YNFKEQ. The CDR3 spans 15 residues. The CDR3 coding sequence is TGTGCCAGCAGCCCATCCTTGGGACTAGCCCACGAGCAGTACTTC. Protein product: CASSPSLGLAHEQYF.

The chain uses TRBV7-8 and TRBJ1-5; tentatively, D is TRBD1 (5 bases). The V end lost 5 bases, the J end lost 0 bases, and 11 bases lay between the germline ends. Germline V gene lookup returns CDR1 SGHVS and CDR2 FQNEAQ. This CDR3 region has 15 residues. The CDR3 DNA sequence: TGTGCCAGCAGCCCCCGGGGGTATAGCAATCAGCCCCAGCATTTT. Amino acid sequence: CASSPRGYSNQPQHF.

V and J are TRBV9 and TRBJ2-7; 8 nucleotides match TRBD2. Germline V CDR1 and CDR2: SGDLS, YYNGEE. The CDR3 runs to 14 residues. Germline trimming cut 4 bases from V and 0 bases from J; bases unmatched to any gene: 3. CDR3 in amino acids: CASSRSGGSYEQYF. In DNA form, the CDR3 reads TGTGCCAGCAGCCGGAGCGGGGGCTCCTACGAGCAGTACTTC. Using reference TRBV9 and TRBJ2-7 for the parts outside the CDR3, the full variable domain is DSGVTQTPKHLITATGQRVTLRCSPRSGDLSVYWYQQSLDQGLQFLIQYYNGEERAKGNILERFSAQQFPDLHSELNLSSLELGDSALYFCASSRSGGSYEQYFGPGTRLTVT.

The chain uses TRBV29-1 and TRBJ2-6, with 9 positions matching TRBD1. The V segment lost 7 bases and the J segment 1 base; nucleotides outside the gene matches: 5. In germline, CDR1 is SQVTM, CDR2 ANQGSEA. This CDR3 spans 15 amino acids. In nucleotides, the CDR3 is TGCAGCGCGGGACAGGGCTTGTCTGGGGCCAACGTCCTGACTTTC. Translation: CSAGQGLSGANVLTF.

This chain connects TRBV2 to TRBJ2-3, with 11 bases identical to TRBD2. With V trimmed by 3 bases and J by 3 bases, 2 bases remained unmatched. The CDR3 is made up of 15 amino acids. Germline CDR1 and CDR2: SNHLY and FYNNEI. CDR3 nucleotides: TGTGCCAGCAGTGATCTAGCGGGGGGAACAGATACGCAGTATTTT. Translating it yields CASSDLAGGTDTQYF.

The rearrangement joins TRBV19 to TRBJ1-5; the D is unclear. The CDR3 extends over 15 amino acids. The V gene lost 6 bases and the J gene lost 0 bases, with 12 bases spanning the gap. In germline, CDR1 is LNHDA, CDR2 SQIVND (reference sequence). CDR3 region: CASSPSRYSNQPQHF. CDR3 bases: TGTGCCAGTAGCCCTTCCAGATATAGCAATCAGCCCCAGCATTTT.

The gene calls are TRBV7-2 and TRBJ1-1, with 8 nucleotides matching TRBD1. V trimming: 5 bases; J trimming: 1 base; junction bases outside the gene matches: 6. Germline CDR1 and CDR2: SGHTA and FQGNSA. This CDR3 has 15 residues. Here the CDR3 reads CASSQSGQENTEAFF. For the CDR3, the DNA is TGTGCCAGCAGCCAATCGGGACAGGAGAACACTGAAGCTTTCTTT.

CDR3 protein: CASTDMDSHEQYF. CDR3 coding DNA: TGTGCCAGCACCGACATGGACAGCCACGAGCAGTACTTC. The chain is built from TRBV6-7 and TRBJ2-7, with D maybe TRBD1 (6 bases). TRBV6-7 carries the ORF label, with uncertain function. Trimming cost V 7 bases and J 5 bases, with 15 bases left between them. The CDR3 consists of 13 residues.

The V and J genes are TRBV29-1 and TRBJ2-1, with TRBD1 matching 7 bases. The germline V gene has CDR1 SQVTM and CDR2 ANQGSEA. V gave up 0 bases and J gave up 0 bases; unmatched junction bases: 5. CDR3 length: 16 amino acids. CDR3 loop: CSVEDGDRASYNEQFF. The CDR3 DNA sequence: TGCAGCGTTGAAGATGGTGACAGGGCCTCCTACAATGAGCAGTTCTTC.

The gene calls are TRBV7-9 and TRBJ2-4; weak D call: TRBD2 (6 bases). Germline assignment: CDR1 SEHNR and CDR2 FQNEAQ (reference sequence). This CDR3 is 18 amino acids long. The V and J ends lost 4 bases and 2 bases respectively, with 21 bases between them. The CDR3 spells CASSSSARAGRTKNIQYF. CDR3 DNA sequence: TGTGCCAGCAGCTCCTCGGCGAGGGCGGGGCGAACCAAAAACATTCAGTACTTC.

The chain recombines TRBV30 with TRBJ2-1, with 11 bases fitting TRBD2. The germline CDR1 and CDR2 sequences are GTSNPN and SVGIG (reference sequence). Germline trimming cut 4 bases from V and 7 bases from J; bases unmatched to any gene: 3. The CDR3 contains 13 residues. CDR3 sequence: CAWNLAGGNEQFF. DNA for the CDR3: TGTGCCTGGAACCTAGCGGGGGGTAATGAGCAGTTCTTC.

This chain links TRBV19 with TRBJ1-1; 7 bases agree with TRBD1. The CDR3 has 15 amino acids. CDR1 and CDR2 from the germline V gene are LNHDA and SQIVND (reference sequence). The J segment lost 4 bases and the V segment lost 5 bases, leaving 10 bases of the junction unmatched. CDR3 DNA: TGTGCCAGTAGTCTACAGGAACAGGGGCTCACTGAAGCTTTCTTT. Protein sequence: CASSLQEQGLTEAFF.

This clone was recorded only once. The V call is TRBV27, the J call TRBJ1-1; TRBD1 matches at 8 bases. The CDR3 runs 15 residues. CDR1 MNHEY and CDR2 SMNVEV come from the germline V gene (reference sequence). The junction had 8 bases not matched to a gene; V was cut back by 5 bases and J by 3 bases. The CDR3 sequence is CASSPQGARDTEAFF. In nucleotides, the CDR3 is TGTGCCAGCAGTCCGCAGGGGGCTAGGGACACTGAAGCTTTCTTT.

CDR3 DNA sequence: TGTGCCAGCCGACTAGCGGGAGGTGGTACCGGGGAGCTGTTTTTT. Protein: CASRLAGGGTGELFF. The J gene is TRBJ2-2, the V gene TRBV19, with 13 bases lining up with TRBD2. The CDR3 totals 15 residues. The V segment lost 9 bases and the J segment 5 bases; nucleotides outside the gene matches: 6. The V gene's germline CDR1 is LNHDA and CDR2 SQIVND (reference sequence).